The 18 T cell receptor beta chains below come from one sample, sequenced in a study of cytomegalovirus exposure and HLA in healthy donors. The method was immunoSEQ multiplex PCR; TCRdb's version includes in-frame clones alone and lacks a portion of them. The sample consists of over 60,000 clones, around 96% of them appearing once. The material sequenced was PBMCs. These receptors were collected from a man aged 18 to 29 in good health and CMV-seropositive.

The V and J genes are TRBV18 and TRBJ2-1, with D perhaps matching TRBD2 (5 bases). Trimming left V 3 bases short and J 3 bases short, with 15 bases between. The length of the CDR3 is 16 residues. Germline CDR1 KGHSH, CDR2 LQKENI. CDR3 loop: CASSPTRGQLYNEQFF. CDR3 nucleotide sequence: TGTGCCAGCTCACCTACTAGAGGCCAACTCTACAATGAGCAGTTCTTC.

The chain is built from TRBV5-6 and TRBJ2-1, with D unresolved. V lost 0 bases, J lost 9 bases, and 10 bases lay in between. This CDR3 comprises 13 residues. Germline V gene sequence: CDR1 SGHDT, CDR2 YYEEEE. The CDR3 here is CASSLAPSPEQFF. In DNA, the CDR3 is TGTGCCAGCAGCTTGGCTCCGAGTCCTGAGCAGTTCTTC.

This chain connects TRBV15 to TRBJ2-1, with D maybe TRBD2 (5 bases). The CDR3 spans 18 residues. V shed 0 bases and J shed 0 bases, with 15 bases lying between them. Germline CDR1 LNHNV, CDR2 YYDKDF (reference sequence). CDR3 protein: CATSRDPDFSHSYNEQFF. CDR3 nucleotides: TGTGCCACCAGCAGAGATCCGGACTTTTCCCACTCCTACAATGAGCAGTTCTTC.

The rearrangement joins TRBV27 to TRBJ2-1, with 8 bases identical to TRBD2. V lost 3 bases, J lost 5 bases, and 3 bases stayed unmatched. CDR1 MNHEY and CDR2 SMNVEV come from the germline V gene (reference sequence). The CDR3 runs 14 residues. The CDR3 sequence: CASSFRGGDNEQFF. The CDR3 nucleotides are TGTGCCAGCAGTTTTCGGGGGGGAGACAATGAGCAGTTCTTC.

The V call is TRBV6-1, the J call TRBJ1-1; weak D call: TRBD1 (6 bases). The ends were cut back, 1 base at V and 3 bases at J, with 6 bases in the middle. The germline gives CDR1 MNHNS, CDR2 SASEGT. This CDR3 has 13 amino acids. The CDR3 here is CASSEDRDTEAFF. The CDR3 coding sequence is TGTGCCAGCAGTGAAGACAGGGACACTGAAGCTTTCTTT.

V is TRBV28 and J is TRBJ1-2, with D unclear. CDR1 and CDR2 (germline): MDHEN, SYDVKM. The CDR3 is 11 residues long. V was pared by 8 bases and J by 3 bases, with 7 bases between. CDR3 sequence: CASQVDYGYTF. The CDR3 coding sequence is TGTGCCAGCCAGGTAGACTATGGCTACACCTTC.

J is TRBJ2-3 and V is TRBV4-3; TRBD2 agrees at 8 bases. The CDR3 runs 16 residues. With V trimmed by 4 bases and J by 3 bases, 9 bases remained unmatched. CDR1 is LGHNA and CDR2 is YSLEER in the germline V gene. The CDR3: CASSPGLGGMTDTQYF. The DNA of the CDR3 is TGCGCCAGCAGCCCGGGACTAGGGGGGATGACAGATACGCAGTATTTT.

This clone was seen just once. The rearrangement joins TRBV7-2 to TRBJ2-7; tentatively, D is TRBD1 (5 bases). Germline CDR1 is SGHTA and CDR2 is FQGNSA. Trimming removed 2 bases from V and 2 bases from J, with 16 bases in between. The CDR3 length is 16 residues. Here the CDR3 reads CASSLSRTYFPYEQYF. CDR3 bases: TGTGCCAGCAGCTTAAGCCGGACATATTTTCCCTACGAGCAGTACTTC.

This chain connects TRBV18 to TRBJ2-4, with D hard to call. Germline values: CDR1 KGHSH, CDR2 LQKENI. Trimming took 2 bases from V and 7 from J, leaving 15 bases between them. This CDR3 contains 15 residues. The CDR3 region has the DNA TGTGCCAGCTCACCAGACGATGAGGAATGGAACATTCAGTACTTC. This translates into CASSPDDEEWNIQYF. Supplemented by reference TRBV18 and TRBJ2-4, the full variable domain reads NAGVMQNPRHLVRRRGQEARLRCSPMKGHSHVYWYRQLPEEGLKFMVYLQKENIIDESGMPKERFSAEFPKEGPSILRIQQVVRGDSAAYFCASSPDDEEWNIQYFGAGTRLSVL.

The CDR3 coding sequence is TGTGCCAGCAGTCCCGACTATGGCTACACCTTC. It is translated as CASSPDYGYTF. This chain joins TRBV28 and TRBJ1-2; no definite D call. Trimming cost V 5 bases and J 3 bases, with 4 bases left between them. Germline values: CDR1 MDHEN, CDR2 SYDVKM. This CDR3 region has 11 residues.

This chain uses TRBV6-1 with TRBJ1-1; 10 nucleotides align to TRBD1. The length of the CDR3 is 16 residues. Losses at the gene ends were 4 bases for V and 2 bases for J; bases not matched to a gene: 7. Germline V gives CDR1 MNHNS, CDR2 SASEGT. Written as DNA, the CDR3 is TGTGCCAGCAGTGCAAGAAGGACAGGGGGTAACACTGAAGCTTTCTTT. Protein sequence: CASSARRTGGNTEAFF.

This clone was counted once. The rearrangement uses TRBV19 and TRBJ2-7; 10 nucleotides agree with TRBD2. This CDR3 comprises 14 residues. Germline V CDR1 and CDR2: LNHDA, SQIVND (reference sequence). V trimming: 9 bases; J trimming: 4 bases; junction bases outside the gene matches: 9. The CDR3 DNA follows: TGTGCCAGCAGCTTGATGGGACTAGCGTACGAGCAGTACTTC. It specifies CASSLMGLAYEQYF.

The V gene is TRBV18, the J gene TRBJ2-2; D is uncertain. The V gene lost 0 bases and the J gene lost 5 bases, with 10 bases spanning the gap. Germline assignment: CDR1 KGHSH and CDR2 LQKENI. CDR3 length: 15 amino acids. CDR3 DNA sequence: TGTGCCAGCTCACCACCGACCCTCGGGACCGGGGAGCTGTTTTTT. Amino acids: CASSPPTLGTGELFF.

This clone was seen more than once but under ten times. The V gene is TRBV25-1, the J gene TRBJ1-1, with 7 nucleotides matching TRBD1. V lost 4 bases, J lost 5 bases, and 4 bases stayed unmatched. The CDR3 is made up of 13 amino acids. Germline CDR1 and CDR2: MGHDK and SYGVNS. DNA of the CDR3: TGTGCCAGCAGTGCGACAGGGTGGACTGAAGCTTTCTTT. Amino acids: CASSATGWTEAFF.

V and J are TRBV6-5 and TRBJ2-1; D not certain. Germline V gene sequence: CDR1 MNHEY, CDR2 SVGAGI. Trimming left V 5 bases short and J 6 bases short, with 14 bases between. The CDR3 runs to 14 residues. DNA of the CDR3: TGTGCCAGCAGTGTGAGGCCGTTCCCCAATGAGCAGTTCTTC. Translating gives CASSVRPFPNEQFF.

CDR3 bases: TGTGCCAGCAGCGCGGGACAGGGAAGGTCGGGCTACTACAATGAGCAGTTCTTC. Translating it yields CASSAGQGRSGYYNEQFF. The chain combines TRBV7-2 with TRBJ2-1, with 9 bases lining up with TRBD1. The CDR3 length is 18 residues. With 5 bases clipped from V and 3 bases from J, the junction kept 14 bases outside the gene matches. CDR1 and CDR2 from the germline V gene are SGHTA and FQGNSA.

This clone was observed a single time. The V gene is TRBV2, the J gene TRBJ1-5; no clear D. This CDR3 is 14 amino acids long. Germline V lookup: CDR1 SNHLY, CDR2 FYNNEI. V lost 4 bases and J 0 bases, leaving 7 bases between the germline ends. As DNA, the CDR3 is TGTGCCAGCAGTGTCTCGGGTAGCAATCAGCCCCAGCATTTT. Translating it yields CASSVSGSNQPQHF.

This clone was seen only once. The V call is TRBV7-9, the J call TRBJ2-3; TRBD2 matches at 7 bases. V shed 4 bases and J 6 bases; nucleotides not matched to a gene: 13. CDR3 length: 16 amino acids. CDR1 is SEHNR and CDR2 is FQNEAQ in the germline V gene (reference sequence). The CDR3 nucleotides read TGTGCCAGCAGCTCTCCGGTGGGCGGGAGATGGGATACGCAGTATTTT. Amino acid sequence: CASSSPVGGRWDTQYF.